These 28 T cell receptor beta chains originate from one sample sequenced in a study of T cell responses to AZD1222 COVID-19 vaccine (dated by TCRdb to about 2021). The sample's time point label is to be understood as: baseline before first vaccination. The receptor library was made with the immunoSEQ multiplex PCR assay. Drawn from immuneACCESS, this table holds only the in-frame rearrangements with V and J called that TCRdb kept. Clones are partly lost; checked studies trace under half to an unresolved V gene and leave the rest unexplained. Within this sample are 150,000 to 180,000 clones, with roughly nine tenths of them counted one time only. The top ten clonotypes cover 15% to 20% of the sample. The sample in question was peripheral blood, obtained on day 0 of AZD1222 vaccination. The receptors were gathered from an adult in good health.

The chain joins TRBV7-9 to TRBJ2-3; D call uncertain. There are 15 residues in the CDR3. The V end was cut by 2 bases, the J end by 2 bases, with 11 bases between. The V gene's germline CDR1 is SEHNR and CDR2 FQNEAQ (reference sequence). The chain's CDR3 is CASSLSGGPTDTQYF. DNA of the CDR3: TGTGCCAGCAGCTTATCCGGCGGTCCCACAGATACGCAGTATTTT.

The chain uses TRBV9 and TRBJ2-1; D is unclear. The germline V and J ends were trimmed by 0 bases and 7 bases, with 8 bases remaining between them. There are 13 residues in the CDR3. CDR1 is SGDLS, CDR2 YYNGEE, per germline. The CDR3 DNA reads TGTGCCAGCAGCGTAGGGAATGGGAATGAGCAGTTCTTC. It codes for CASSVGNGNEQFF.

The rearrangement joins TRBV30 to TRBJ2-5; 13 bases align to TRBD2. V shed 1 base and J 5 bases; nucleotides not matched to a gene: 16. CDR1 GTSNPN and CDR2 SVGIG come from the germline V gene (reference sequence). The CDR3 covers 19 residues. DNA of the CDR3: TGTGCCTGGAGTGGGACACTGGGACTAGCGGGAATGGACCGGGAGACCCAGTACTTC. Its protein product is CAWSGTLGLAGMDRETQYF.

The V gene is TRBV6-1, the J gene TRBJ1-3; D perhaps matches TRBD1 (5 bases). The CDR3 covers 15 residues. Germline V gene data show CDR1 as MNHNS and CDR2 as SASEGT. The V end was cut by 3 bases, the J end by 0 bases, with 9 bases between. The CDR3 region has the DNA TGTGCCAGCAGTGAGGGGCCGAGCTCTGGAAACACCATATATTTT. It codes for CASSEGPSSGNTIYF.

CDR3: CASSLSPLAGGEAFF. DNA of the CDR3: TGTGCCAGCAGCTTATCCCCACTGGCAGGGGGTGAGGCTTTCTTT. V and J are TRBV11-3 and TRBJ1-1, with 7 bases aligning to TRBD1. This CDR3 has 15 amino acids. Germline V gene lookup returns CDR1 SGHNT and CDR2 YENEEA. V gave up 2 bases and J gave up 11 bases; unmatched junction bases: 14.

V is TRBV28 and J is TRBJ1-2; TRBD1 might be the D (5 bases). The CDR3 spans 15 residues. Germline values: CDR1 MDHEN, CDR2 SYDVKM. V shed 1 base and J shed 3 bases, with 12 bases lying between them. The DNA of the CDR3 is TGTGCCAGCAGTTTATATCCCCAGGGTGACTATGGCTACACCTTC. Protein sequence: CASSLYPQGDYGYTF.

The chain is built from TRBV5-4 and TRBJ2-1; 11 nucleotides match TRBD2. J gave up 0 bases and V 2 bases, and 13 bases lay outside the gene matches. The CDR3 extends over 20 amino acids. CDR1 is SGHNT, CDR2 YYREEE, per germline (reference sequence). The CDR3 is CASSLSTPTSGVSSYNEQFF. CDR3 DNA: TGTGCCAGCAGCTTATCAACCCCGACTAGCGGGGTTAGCTCCTACAATGAGCAGTTCTTC.

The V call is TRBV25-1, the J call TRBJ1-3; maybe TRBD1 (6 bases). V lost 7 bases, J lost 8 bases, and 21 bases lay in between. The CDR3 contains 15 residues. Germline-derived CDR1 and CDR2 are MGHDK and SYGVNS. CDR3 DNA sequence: TGTGCCAGCACCCCTCCCCAGGGTCCAGGGGACACCATATATTTT. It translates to CASTPPQGPGDTIYF.

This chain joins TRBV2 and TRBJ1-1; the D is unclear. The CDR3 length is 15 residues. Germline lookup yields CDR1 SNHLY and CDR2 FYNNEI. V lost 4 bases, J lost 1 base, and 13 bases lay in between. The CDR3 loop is CASSVPPDRNTEAFF. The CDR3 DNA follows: TGTGCCAGCAGTGTCCCTCCCGATAGGAACACTGAAGCTTTCTTT.

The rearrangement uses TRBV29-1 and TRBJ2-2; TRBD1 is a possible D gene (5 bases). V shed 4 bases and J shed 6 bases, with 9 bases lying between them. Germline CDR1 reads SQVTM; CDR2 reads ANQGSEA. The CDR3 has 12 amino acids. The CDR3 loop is CSVAQGAGELFF. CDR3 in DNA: TGCAGCGTTGCCCAGGGTGCCGGGGAGCTGTTTTTT.

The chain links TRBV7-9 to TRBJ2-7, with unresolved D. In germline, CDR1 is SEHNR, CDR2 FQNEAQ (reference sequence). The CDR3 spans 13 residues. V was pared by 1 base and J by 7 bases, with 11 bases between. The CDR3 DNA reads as TGTGCCAGCAGCTTAGACCCCTCTTGGGAGCAGTACTTC. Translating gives CASSLDPSWEQYF.

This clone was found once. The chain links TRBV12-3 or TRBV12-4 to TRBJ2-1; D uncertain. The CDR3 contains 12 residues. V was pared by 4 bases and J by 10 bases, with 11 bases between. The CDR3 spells CASSSPRWEQFF. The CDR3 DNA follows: TGTGCCAGCAGTTCCCCCCGGTGGGAGCAGTTCTTC.

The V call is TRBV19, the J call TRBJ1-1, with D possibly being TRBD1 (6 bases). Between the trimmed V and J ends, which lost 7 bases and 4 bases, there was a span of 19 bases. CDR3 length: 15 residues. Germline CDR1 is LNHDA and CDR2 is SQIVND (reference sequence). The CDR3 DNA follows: TGTGCCAGTACCCGAGGAGGGGGAATATTCACTGAAGCTTTCTTT. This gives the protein CASTRGGGIFTEAFF.

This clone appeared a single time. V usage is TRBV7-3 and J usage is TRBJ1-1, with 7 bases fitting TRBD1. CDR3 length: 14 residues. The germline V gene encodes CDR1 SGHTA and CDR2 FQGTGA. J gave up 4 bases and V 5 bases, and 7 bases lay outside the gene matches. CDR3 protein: CASSLQGMGTEAFF. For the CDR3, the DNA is TGTGCCAGCAGCCTACAGGGGATGGGCACTGAAGCTTTCTTT.

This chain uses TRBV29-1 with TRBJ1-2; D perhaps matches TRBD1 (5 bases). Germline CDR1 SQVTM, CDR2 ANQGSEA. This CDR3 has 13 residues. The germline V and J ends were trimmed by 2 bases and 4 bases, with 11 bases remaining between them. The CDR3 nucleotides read TGCAGCGTTGAAACTGGGGCAGGCTATGGCTACACCTTC. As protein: CSVETGAGYGYTF. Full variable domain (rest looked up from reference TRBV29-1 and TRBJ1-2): SAVISQKPSRDICQRGTSLTIQCQVDSQVTMMFWYRQQPGQSLTLIATANQGSEATYESGFVIDKFPISRPNLTFSTLTVSNMSPEDSSIYLCSVETGAGYGYTFGSGTRLTVV.

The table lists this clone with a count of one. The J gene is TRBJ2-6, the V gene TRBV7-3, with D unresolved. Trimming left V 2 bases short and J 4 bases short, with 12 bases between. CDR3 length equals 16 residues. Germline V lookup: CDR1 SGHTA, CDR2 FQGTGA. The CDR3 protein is CASSLAVAPGANVLTF. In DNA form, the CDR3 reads TGTGCCAGCAGCTTAGCGGTCGCGCCCGGGGCCAACGTCCTGACTTTC.

CDR3 in amino acids: CASSAWGDRRNNEQFF. The CDR3 bases are TGTGCCAGCAGCGCCTGGGGGGACAGGAGAAACAATGAGCAGTTCTTC. The gene calls are TRBV9 and TRBJ2-1; TRBD1 agrees at 8 bases. Germline CDR1 reads SGDLS; CDR2 reads YYNGEE. The V and J ends lost 3 bases and 5 bases, in that order; junction bases with no gene match: 10. The CDR3 extends over 16 amino acids.

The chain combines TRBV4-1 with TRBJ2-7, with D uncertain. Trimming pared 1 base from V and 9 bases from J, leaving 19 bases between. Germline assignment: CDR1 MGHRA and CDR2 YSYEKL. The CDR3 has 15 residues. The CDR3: CASSQGLDLNTGQYF. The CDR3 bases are TGCGCCAGCAGCCAAGGGCTAGACCTAAATACCGGGCAGTACTTC.

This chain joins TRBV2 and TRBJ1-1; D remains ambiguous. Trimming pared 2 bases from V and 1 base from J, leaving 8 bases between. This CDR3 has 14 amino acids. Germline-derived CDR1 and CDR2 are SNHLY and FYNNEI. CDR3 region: CASSEQGPNTEAFF. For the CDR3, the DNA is TGTGCCAGCAGTGAACAAGGGCCGAACACTGAAGCTTTCTTT.

The CDR3 DNA reads TGTGCCAGCAGTGGACAGGGGGGAAGCAATCAGCCCCAGCATTTT. Amino acids: CASSGQGGSNQPQHF. The chain carries TRBV2 and TRBJ1-5, with 9 bases aligning to TRBD1. Germline V gene lookup returns CDR1 SNHLY and CDR2 FYNNEI. J was trimmed by 1 base and V by 4 bases; bases with no gene match: 2. The length of the CDR3 is 15 residues.

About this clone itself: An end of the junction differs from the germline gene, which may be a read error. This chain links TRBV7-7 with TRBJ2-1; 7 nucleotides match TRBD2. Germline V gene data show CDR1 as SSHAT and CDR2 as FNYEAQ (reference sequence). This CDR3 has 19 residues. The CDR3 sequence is CASSPREFRTSSAANEQFF. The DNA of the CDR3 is TGTGCTAGCAGCCCCCGTGAATTTAGGACTAGTAGCGCTGCCAATGAGCAGTTCTTC. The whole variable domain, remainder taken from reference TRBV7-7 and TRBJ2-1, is GAGVSQSPRYKVTKRGQDVTLRCDPISSHATLYWYQQALGQGPEFLTYFNYEAQPDKSGLPSDRFSAERPEGSISTLTIQRTEQRDSAMYRCASSPREFRTSSAANEQFFGPGTRLTVL.

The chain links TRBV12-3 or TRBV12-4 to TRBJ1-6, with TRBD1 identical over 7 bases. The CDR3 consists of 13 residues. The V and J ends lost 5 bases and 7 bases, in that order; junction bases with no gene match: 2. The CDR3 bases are TGTGCCAGCAGTGGGACAGAAAATTCACCCCTCCACTTT. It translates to CASSGTENSPLHF.

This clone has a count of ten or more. The CDR3 reads CATSGLGGGNQPQHF. The CDR3, as DNA: TGTGCCACCAGTGGTCTCGGGGGGGGCAATCAGCCCCAGCATTTT. J is TRBJ1-5 and V is TRBV24-1; perhaps TRBD1 as D (5 bases). The V gene's germline CDR1 is KGHDR and CDR2 SFDVKD. V lost 5 bases and J 2 bases, leaving 12 bases between the germline ends. The CDR3 loop spans 15 amino acids.

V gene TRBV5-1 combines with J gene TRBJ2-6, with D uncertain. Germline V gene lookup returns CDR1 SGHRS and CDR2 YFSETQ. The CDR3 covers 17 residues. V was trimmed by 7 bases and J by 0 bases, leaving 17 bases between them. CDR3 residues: CASRPTGGSSGANVLTF. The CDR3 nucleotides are TGCGCCAGCCGCCCGACCGGCGGTAGCTCTGGGGCCAACGTCCTGACTTTC.

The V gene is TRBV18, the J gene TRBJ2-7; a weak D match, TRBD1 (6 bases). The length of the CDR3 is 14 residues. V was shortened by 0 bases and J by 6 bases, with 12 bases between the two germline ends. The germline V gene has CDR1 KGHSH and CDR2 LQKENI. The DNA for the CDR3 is TGTGCCAGCTCACCACCGACAGGAACCGCCGAGCAGTACTTC. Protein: CASSPPTGTAEQYF.

Written as DNA, the CDR3 is TGTGCCAGCAGCTTAGAGGGAGGGGGACAGGATAGGAGACAGCCCCAGCATTTT. Its protein is CASSLEGGGQDRRQPQHF. The rearrangement uses TRBV7-9 and TRBJ1-5; TRBD1 matches 8 bases. This CDR3 region has 18 residues. V dropped 1 base and J dropped 7; count of bases not matched to a gene: 15. Per the germline V gene, CDR1 is SEHNR and CDR2 is FQNEAQ (reference sequence).

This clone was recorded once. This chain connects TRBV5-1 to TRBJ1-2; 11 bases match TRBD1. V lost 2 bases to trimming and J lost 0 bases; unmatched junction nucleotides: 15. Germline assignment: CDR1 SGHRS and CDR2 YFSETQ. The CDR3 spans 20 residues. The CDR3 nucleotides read TGCGCCAGCAGCTTCGGACAGGGGGCGGGTGGAATCCCGACTAACTATGGCTACACCTTC. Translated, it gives CASSFGQGAGGIPTNYGYTF.

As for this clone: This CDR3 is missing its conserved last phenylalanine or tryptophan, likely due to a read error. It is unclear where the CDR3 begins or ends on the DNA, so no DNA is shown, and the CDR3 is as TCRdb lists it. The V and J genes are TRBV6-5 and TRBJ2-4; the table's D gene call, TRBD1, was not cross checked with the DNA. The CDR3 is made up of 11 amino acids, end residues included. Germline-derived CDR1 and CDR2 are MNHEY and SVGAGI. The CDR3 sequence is CASRRRDRHFN.